What follows is one T cell receptor (beta chain) and its context. This clone showed up just a few times. Its antigen remains undetermined. No base quality information exists; no much larger clone differs at one position. From cysteine to phenylalanine, the CDR3 is 15 amino acids long. Here the CDR3 DNA is all that survives: 45 bases in frame from base 1. V ends up 3 bases short and J 10 bases short, with an unmatched junction base count of 8. Taken from the germline V gene (reference sequence), the CDR1 and CDR2 loops are SEHNR and FQNEAQ. This sample is drawn from a study of OX40 agonist ivuxolimab in advanced cancers. Background for the entire study: Ivuxolimab was an agonistic, fully human IgG2 monoclonal antibody directed against OX40 (CD134), a costimulatory receptor. Patients were allowed to have had prior anti-PD-1, anti-PD-L1 or anti-CTLA-4 therapy, and more than 35% of the dose-escalation patients had been treated with checkpoint inhibitors. Intravenous ivuxolimab was administered to patients every 2 weeks at six dose levels: 0.01, 0.1, 0.3, 1.5, 3 and 10 mg/kg. The dose-escalation cohort was 82.7% male with a mean age of about 60 years, ranging from roughly 20 to 80. Three dose-escalation patients achieved partial responses, one with hepatocellular carcinoma and two with cutaneous melanoma. Among the roughly 54 dose-escalation patients, some 20 had hepatocellular carcinoma, roughly 15 melanoma, 9 renal cell carcinoma and 9 head and neck cancer. The monotherapy dose-escalation portion (N = 52 patients) of the phase I ivuxolimab trial is reported in the paper. Peripheral TCRbeta sequencing aimed to test whether ivuxolimab altered TCR sequence diversity and caused clonal T-cell expansion. General study outcomes and caveats: Low levels of normalized T-cell clonal expansion were also seen in some patients who did not respond. The antigen specificity of the clonally expanded peripheral T cells was not determined. On average, CD8+ T cells showed more expanded clones than CD4+ T cells after ivuxolimab. In the 0.1-3.0 mg/kg groups, partial responders had among the lowest normalized peripheral clonal expansion, particularly in CD8+ T cells. Clonal expansion of both CD4+ and CD8+ blood T cells was observed from baseline to week 6 at doses 0.1 to 3.0 mg/kg.

The trial excluded patients who had a history of autoimmune disease or were on systemic immunosuppression. Peripheral blood for TCR sequencing was collected from all dose cohorts at baseline, on cycle 4 day 1, and on cycle 7 day 1. The samples were drawn from a first-in-human, open-label, multicenter phase I dose-escalation trial of ivuxolimab. Adults with locally advanced or metastatic head and neck squamous cell, hepatocellular, melanoma or renal cell carcinoma were enrolled in the trial. CD4+ and CD8+ T cells were sorted separately from peripheral blood before TCR sequencing. For sequencing of the TCRbeta CDR3 region, genomic DNA was extracted from the sorted cells. The immunoSEQ Assay was used to sequence the TCRbeta CDR3 regions. As stored in TCRdb, this immuneACCESS dataset retains in-frame rearrangements with V and J assigned. A fraction of the clones does not appear; measured against another copy, unresolved V genes explain less than half of the discrepancy, and the remainder lacks a known reason. The sample table holds approximately 74,000 clones, of which 90% were seen once. The top ten clones comprise approximately 10% of the sample.

This TCR was sampled from an adult with an advanced solid tumor such as melanoma, head and neck, liver or kidney cancer. The V and J genes are TRBV7-9 and TRBJ2-1, with TRBD2 matching 11 junction bases. The sequencing used CD4+ or CD8+ T cells sorted from blood, collected in a trial of the OX40 agonist ivuxolimab. The bases read TGTGCCAGCAGCTTTACTAGCGGGAGACGTACCGAGCAGTTCTTC. It translates to CASSFTSGRRTEQFF. Where the CDR3 stops, the reference TRBV7-9 and TRBJ2-1 genes take over; the full variable domain is DTGVSQNPRHKITKRGQNVTFRCDPISEHNRLYWYRQTLGQGPEFLTYFQNEAQLEKSRLLSDRFSAERPKGSFSTLEIQRTEQGDSAMYLCASSFTSGRRTEQFFGPGTRLTVL.